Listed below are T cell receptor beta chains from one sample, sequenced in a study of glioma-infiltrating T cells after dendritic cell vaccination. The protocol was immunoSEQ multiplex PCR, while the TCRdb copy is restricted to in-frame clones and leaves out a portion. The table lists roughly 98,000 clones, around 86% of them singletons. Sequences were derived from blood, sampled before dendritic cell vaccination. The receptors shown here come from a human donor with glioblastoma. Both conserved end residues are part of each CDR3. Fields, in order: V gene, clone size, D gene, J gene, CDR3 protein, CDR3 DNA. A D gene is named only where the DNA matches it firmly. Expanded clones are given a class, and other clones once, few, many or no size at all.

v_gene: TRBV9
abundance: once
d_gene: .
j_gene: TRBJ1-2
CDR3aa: CASSVRNYGYTF
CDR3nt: TGTGCCAGCAGCGTCAGGAACTATGGCTACACCTTC

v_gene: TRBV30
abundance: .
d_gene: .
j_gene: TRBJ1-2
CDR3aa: CAWSVLTRDYGYTF
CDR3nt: TGTGCCTGGAGTGTACTGACGAGGGACTATGGCTACACCTTC

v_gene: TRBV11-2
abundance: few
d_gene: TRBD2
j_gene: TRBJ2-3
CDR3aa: CASSSRASGGRTDTQYF
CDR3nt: TGTGCCAGCAGCTCCCGCGCTAGCGGGGGCCGCACAGATACGCAGTATTTT

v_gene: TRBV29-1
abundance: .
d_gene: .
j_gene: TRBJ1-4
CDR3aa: CSVSGPDEKLFF
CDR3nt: TGCAGCGTTTCAGGTCCGGATGAAAAACTGTTTTTT

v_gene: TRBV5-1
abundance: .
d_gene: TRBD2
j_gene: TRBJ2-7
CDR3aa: CASSYSGLAGGGSYEQYF
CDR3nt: TGCGCCAGCAGCTACTCAGGACTAGCGGGAGGGGGGTCCTACGAGCAGTACTTC

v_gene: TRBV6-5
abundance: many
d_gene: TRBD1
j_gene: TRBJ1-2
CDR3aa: CASSYGTGGIGYTF
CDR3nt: TGTGCCAGCAGTTACGGGACAGGGGGGATTGGCTACACCTTC

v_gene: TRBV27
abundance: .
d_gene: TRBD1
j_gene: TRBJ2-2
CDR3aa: CASSSQGYDGELFF
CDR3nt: TGTGCCAGCAGTTCACAGGGGTATGACGGGGAGCTGTTTTTT

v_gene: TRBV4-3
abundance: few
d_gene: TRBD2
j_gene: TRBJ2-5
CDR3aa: CASSQDHWGGQETQYF
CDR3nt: TGCGCCAGCAGCCAAGATCATTGGGGGGGGCAAGAGACCCAGTACTTC

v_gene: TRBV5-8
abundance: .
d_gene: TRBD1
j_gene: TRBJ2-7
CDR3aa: CASSGDRGAYEQYF
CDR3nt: TGTGCCAGCAGCGGAGACAGGGGGGCCTACGAGCAGTACTTC

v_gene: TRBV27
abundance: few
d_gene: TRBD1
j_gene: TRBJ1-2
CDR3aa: CASSQNRGIGYTF
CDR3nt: TGTGCCAGCAGTCAAAACAGGGGAATAGGCTACACCTTC

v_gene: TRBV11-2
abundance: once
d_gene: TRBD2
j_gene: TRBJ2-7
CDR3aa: CASSLDRTSGTMFSYEQYF
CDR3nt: TGTGCCAGCAGCTTAGATAGGACTAGCGGGACAATGTTCTCCTACGAGCAGTACTTC

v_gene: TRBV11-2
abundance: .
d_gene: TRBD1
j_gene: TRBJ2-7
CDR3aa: CASSLRGGGEQYF
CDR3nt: TGTGCCAGCAGCTTACGAGGGGGCGGCGAGCAGTACTTC

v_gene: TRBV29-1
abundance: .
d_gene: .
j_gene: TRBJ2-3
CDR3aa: CSGGLRSTDTQYF
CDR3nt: TGCAGCGGGGGCTTGCGATCCACAGATACGCAGTATTTT

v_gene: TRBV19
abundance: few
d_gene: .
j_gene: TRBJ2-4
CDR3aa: CASTPRGSKNIQYF
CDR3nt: TGTGCCAGTACTCCCAGGGGATCCAAAAACATTCAGTACTTC

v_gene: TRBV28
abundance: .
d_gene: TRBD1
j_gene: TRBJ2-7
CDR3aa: CASTRDGTASYEQYF
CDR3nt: TGTGCCAGCACCCGAGATGGGACAGCCTCCTACGAGCAGTACTTC

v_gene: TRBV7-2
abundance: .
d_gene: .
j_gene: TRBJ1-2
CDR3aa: CASRTGINYGYTF
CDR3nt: TGTGCCAGCAGAACCGGGATCAACTATGGCTACACCTTC

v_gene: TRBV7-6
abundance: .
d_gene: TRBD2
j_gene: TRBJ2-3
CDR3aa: CASSETGLAGGPTDTQYF
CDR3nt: TGTGCCAGCAGCGAAACGGGACTAGCGGGGGGGCCCACAGATACGCAGTATTTT

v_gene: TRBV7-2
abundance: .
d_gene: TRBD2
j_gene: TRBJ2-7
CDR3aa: CASSTPSGTMYEQYF
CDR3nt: TGTGCCAGCAGCACCCCTAGCGGGACTATGTACGAGCAGTACTTC

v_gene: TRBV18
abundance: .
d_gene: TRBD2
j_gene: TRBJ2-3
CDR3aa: CASSPGPSGPYTQYF
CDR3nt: TGTGCCAGCTCACCAGGGCCTAGCGGGCCCTATACGCAGTATTTT

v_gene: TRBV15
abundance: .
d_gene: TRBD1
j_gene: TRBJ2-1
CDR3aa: CATSSTPTGPYNEQFF
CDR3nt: TGTGCCACCAGCAGCACCCCGACAGGGCCGTACAATGAGCAGTTCTTC

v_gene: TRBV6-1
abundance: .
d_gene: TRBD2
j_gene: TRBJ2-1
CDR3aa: CASRAGGPSYNEQFF
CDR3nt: TGTGCCAGCAGGGCGGGGGGTCCGTCCTACAATGAGCAGTTCTTC

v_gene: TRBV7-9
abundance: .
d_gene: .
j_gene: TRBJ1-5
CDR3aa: CASSLEGGFNQPQHF
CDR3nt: TGTGCCAGCAGCTTAGAGGGAGGGTTCAATCAGCCCCAGCATTTT

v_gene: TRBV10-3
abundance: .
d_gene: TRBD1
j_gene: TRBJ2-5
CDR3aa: CAIRDRGETQYF
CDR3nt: TGTGCCATCAGGGACAGGGGAGAGACCCAGTACTTC

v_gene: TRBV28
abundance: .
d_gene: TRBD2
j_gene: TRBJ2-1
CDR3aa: CASSPISGSSYNEQFF
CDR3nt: TGTGCCAGCAGTCCCATTAGCGGGAGCTCCTACAATGAGCAGTTCTTC

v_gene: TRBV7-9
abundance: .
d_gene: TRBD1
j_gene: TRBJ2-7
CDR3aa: CASSPGQGGYEQYF
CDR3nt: TGTGCCAGCAGCCCCGGACAGGGCGGCTACGAGCAGTACTTC

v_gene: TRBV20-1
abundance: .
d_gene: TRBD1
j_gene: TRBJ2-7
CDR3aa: CSPKMMDRAYF
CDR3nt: TGCAGTCCCAAGATGATGGACAGGGCGTACTTC

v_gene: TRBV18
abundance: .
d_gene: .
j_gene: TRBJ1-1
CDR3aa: CASSPGAGTTEAFF
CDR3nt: TGTGCCAGCTCACCAGGGGCAGGTACCACTGAAGCTTTCTTT

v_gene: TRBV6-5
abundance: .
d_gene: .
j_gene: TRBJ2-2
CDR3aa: CASSSRTGRDTGELFF
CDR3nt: TGTGCCAGCAGTTCACGGACAGGGAGGGACACCGGGGAGCTGTTTTTT

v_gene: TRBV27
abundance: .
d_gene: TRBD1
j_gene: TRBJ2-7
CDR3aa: CASSYALDRGYEQYF
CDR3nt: TGTGCCAGCAGTTATGCCCTGGACAGGGGGTACGAGCAGTACTTC

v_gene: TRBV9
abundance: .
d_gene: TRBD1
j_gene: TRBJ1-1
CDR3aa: CASSEDGTGARTEAFF
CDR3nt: TGTGCCAGCAGCGAGGATGGGACAGGGGCGCGGACTGAAGCTTTCTTT

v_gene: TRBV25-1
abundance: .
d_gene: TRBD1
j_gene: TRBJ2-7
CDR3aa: CASPCRDRVYEQYF
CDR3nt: TGTGCCAGCCCTTGCCGGGACAGGGTCTACGAGCAGTACTTC

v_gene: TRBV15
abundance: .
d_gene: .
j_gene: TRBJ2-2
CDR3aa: CATSNGMTGPNTGELFF
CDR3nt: TGTGCCACCAGCAATGGTATGACAGGACCCAACACCGGGGAGCTGTTTTTT

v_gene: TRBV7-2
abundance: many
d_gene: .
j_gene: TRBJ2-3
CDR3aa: CASSLGGGGADTQYF
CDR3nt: TGTGCCAGCAGCTTAGGGGGGGGCGGGGCAGATACGCAGTATTTT

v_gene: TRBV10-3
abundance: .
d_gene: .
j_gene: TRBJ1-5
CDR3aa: CAISESAGLRNQPQHF
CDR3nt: TGTGCCATCAGTGAGTCAGCAGGGCTCAGGAATCAGCCCCAGCATTTT

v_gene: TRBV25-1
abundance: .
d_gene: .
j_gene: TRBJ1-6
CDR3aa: CASSPPGTYNSPLHF
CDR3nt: TGTGCCAGCAGTCCCCCCGGGACATATAATTCACCCCTCCACTTT

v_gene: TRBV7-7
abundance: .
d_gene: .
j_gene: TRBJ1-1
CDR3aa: CASSPTTGSTEAFF
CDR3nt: TGTGCCAGCAGCCCCACCACAGGGTCCACTGAAGCTTTCTTT

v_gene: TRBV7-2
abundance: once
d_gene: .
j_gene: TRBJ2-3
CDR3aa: CASSLGGPSDTQYF
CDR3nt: TGTGCCAGCAGCTTAGGGGGGCCGTCAGATACGCAGTATTTT

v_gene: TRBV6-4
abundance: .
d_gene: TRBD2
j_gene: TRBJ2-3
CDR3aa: CASSQLAGGTDTQYF
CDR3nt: TGTGCCAGCAGCCAACTAGCGGGAGGCACAGATACGCAGTATTTT

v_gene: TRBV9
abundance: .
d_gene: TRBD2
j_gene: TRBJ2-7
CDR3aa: CASSPHPGLAGGGEQYF
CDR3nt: TGTGCCAGCAGCCCCCACCCGGGACTAGCGGGGGGAGGCGAGCAGTACTTC

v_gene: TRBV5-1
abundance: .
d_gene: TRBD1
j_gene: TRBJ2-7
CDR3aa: CASSVGQGIIDEQYF
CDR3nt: TGCGCCAGCAGCGTGGGACAGGGAATAATTGACGAGCAGTACTTC

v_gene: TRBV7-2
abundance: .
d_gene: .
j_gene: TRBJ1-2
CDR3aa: CASNPSPGANYGYTF
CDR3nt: TGTGCCAGCAACCCCAGTCCAGGGGCTAACTATGGCTACACCTTC

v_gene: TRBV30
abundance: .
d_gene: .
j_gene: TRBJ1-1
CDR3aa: CAWIPGNTEAFF
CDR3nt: TGTGCCTGGATCCCCGGTAACACTGAAGCTTTCTTT

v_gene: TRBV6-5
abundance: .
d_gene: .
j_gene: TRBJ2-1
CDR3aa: CASSYEQSLSYNEQFF
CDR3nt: TGTGCCAGCAGTTACGAACAGAGTTTATCCTACAATGAGCAGTTCTTC

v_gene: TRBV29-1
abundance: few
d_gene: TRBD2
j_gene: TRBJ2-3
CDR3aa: CSVGLAGNTDTQYF
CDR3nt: TGCAGCGTTGGACTAGCGGGCAACACAGATACGCAGTATTTT

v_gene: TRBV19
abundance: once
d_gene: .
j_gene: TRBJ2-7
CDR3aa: CASSPQYSLNEQYF
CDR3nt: TGTGCCAGTAGTCCCCAGTATAGCTTGAACGAGCAGTACTTC

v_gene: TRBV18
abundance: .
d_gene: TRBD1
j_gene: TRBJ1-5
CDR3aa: CASSPDRGGNQPQHF
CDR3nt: TGTGCCAGCTCCCCTGACAGGGGCGGCAATCAGCCCCAGCATTTT

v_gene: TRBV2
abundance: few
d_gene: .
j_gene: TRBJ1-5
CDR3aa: CASKDKRVSPQHF
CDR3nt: TGTGCCAGCAAGGACAAACGCGTTTCGCCCCAGCATTTT

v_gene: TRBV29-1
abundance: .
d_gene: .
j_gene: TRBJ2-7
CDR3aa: CSVRQESYEQYF
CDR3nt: TGCAGCGTCAGACAGGAATCCTACGAGCAGTACTTC

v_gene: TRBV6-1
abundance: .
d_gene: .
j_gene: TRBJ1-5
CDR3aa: CAIKLGHNNQPQHF
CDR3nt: TGTGCCATCAAGCTCGGACACAATAATCAGCCCCAGCATTTT

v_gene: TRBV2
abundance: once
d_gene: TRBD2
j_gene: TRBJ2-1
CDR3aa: CASRLAGGPLNEQFF
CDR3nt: TGTGCCAGCAGGTTAGCGGGAGGCCCCCTCAATGAGCAGTTCTTC

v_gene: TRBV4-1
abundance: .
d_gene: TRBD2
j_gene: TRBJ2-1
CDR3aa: CASSHSGSSYNEQFF
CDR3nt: TGCGCCAGCAGCCACAGCGGGAGTTCCTACAATGAGCAGTTCTTC

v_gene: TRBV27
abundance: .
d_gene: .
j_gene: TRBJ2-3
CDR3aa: CASRGGTSPADTQYF
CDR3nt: TGTGCCAGCAGGGGAGGTACGTCACCGGCAGATACGCAGTATTTT

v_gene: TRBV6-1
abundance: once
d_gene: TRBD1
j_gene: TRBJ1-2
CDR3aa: CASSEGDRGYGYTF
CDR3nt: TGTGCCAGCAGTGAAGGGGACAGGGGCTATGGCTACACCTTC

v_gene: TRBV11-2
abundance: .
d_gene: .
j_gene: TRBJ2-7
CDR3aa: CASSRGGSYEQYF
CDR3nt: TGTGCCAGCAGCCGTGGAGGCAGCTACGAGCAGTACTTC

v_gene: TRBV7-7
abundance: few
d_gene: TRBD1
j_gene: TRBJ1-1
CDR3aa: CASSPLQGVNTEAFF
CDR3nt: TGTGCCAGCAGTCCACTCCAGGGGGTGAACACTGAAGCTTTCTTT